These 23 T cell receptor beta chains were all obtained from the same sample, sequenced in a study of blood T cell repertoires in COVID-19 (dated by TCRdb to about 2020). The receptor library was made with the immunoSEQ multiplex PCR assay. TCRdb obtained this table from immuneACCESS and retained in-frame rearrangements with V and J assigned. These tables miss some clones; where compared with another copy, unresolved V genes account for less than half of the shortfall, and the remainder is unexplained. The table for this sample lists tens of thousands of clones; about three quarters of them were counted only once. Around 21% of the sample comes from the top ten. The sequenced sample consisted of peripheral blood. These receptor sequences come from a young man with COVID-19, enrolled during active disease.

V gene TRBV23-1 combines with J gene TRBJ1-2; 8 nucleotides align to TRBD1. TRBV23-1 is annotated as an ORF whose role is uncertain. After removal of 4 bases from V and 4 bases from J, the junction contained 8 bases not matched to a gene. This CDR3 comprises 15 residues. CDR3 residues: CASSPSDRESYGYTF. CDR3 nucleotide sequence: TGCGCCAGCAGTCCCTCGGACAGGGAAAGCTATGGCTACACCTTC.

V gene TRBV10-3 combines with J gene TRBJ2-3; D unclear. With 7 bases removed from V and 0 bases from J, the gap between germline ends came to 11 bases. Germline CDR1 ENHRY, CDR2 SYGVKD. The CDR3 length is 14 residues. CDR3 nucleotides: TGTGCCATCAAAAGCGTGGCTAGCACAGATACGCAGTATTTT. This translates into CAIKSVASTDTQYF.

The chain employs TRBV15 and TRBJ2-1, with unresolved D. Germline V CDR1 and CDR2: LNHNV, YYDKDF (reference sequence). V was pared by 0 bases and J by 8 bases, with 11 bases between. This CDR3 is built from 14 residues. The CDR3 reads CATSRELEMDEQFF. CDR3 nucleotide sequence: TGTGCCACCAGCAGAGAGCTAGAAATGGATGAGCAGTTCTTC.

This chain links TRBV14 with TRBJ2-3; the D gene is possibly TRBD1 (6 bases). The CDR3 is 15 amino acids. Looked up from germline, CDR1 is SGHDN and CDR2 is FVKESK. V was shortened by 4 bases and J by 3 bases, with 14 bases between the two germline ends. For the CDR3, the DNA is TGTGCCAGCAGCCCCAGGGGATTACCGACAGATACGCAGTATTTT. This gives the protein CASSPRGLPTDTQYF.

About this clone itself: One end of the junction does not line up with germline, which may come from a read error. The chain carries TRBV16 and TRBJ2-4; 12 nucleotides agree with TRBD1. Germline CDR1 and CDR2: KGHSY and FQNENV. This CDR3 is 15 amino acids long. The CDR3 region is CASSQTRHPGQGAPF. DNA for the CDR3: TGTGCCAGCAGCCAAACCCGGCACCCGGGACAGGGGGCTCCCTTC.

In its sample, this clone was seen once. This chain connects TRBV7-6 to TRBJ2-7, with 8 nucleotides matching TRBD2. This CDR3 has 14 amino acids. Germline-derived CDR1 and CDR2 are SGHVS and FNYEAQ. The J segment lost 6 bases and the V segment lost 4 bases, leaving 8 bases of the junction unmatched. In nucleotides, the CDR3 is TGTGCCAGCAGCTCTCGCGGGGGGCCCACCGAGCAGTACTTC. Protein: CASSSRGGPTEQYF.

This clone appeared once. J is TRBJ1-5 and V is TRBV10-1; D unclear. From germline, CDR1 is WNHNN and CDR2 SYGVQD (reference sequence). V gave up 0 bases and J gave up 9 bases, with 9 bases separating them. CDR3 size: 13 residues. CDR3 sequence: CASSESARGPQHF. CDR3 in DNA: TGCGCCAGCAGTGAGTCCGCGCGAGGGCCCCAGCATTTT.

This rearrangement joins TRBV7-3 to TRBJ1-3; D is ambiguous. The CDR3 spans 18 residues. V lost 5 bases, J lost 0 bases, and 20 bases lay in between. The V gene's germline CDR1 is SGHTA and CDR2 FQGTGA. The DNA of the CDR3 is TGTGCCAGCAGCCGTCGTTGGAGGCAGGCCTTCTCTGGAAACACCATATATTTT. Protein sequence: CASSRRWRQAFSGNTIYF.

The chain employs TRBV11-3 and TRBJ1-6; D not resolved. This CDR3 is 14 amino acids long. The germline gives CDR1 SGHNT, CDR2 YENEEA. V was trimmed by 5 bases and J by 14 bases, leaving 19 bases between them. The CDR3 sequence is CASSPSTNTATLHF. The CDR3 bases are TGTGCCAGCAGCCCATCCACGAACACCGCAACCCTCCACTTT.

The chain joins TRBV4-1 to TRBJ2-1; D perhaps matches TRBD1 (6 bases). V lost 5 bases and J 8 bases, leaving 13 bases between the germline ends. The CDR3 covers 13 residues. The germline V gene has CDR1 MGHRA and CDR2 YSYEKL. CDR3 residues: CASSSYREDEQFF. CDR3 bases: TGCGCCAGCAGCTCCTACAGGGAAGATGAGCAGTTCTTC.

The chain joins TRBV6-5 to TRBJ2-2, with a possible D match to TRBD1 (6 bases). V was trimmed by 0 bases and J by 0 bases, leaving 8 bases between them. Per the germline V gene, CDR1 is MNHEY and CDR2 is SVGAGI. The CDR3 sequence is 16 residues long. The CDR3 DNA sequence: TGTGCCAGCAGTTACTCGGGGGCCTCGAACACCGGGGAGCTGTTTTTT. As protein: CASSYSGASNTGELFF.

This chain uses TRBV21-1 with TRBJ1-1; the table gives TRBD1 as D, unverified against the DNA. TRBV21-1 is given as a pseudogene. The CDR3 spans 17 residues. In nucleotides, the CDR3 is TGTGCCAGCAGCAAAGAGGTGGGACAGGGGCTGAACACTGAAGCTTTCTTT. Protein: CASSKEVGQGLNTEAFF.

The chain uses TRBV4-2 and TRBJ1-6; TRBD1 matches 10 bases. Germline CDR1 is LGHNA and CDR2 is YNFKEQ. The CDR3 covers 16 residues. After removal of 1 base from V and 7 bases from J, the junction contained 4 bases not matched to a gene. As DNA, the CDR3 is TGTGCCAGCAGCCAAGCCCTGGGACAGGGGAATTCACCCCTCCACTTT. Protein sequence: CASSQALGQGNSPLHF.

This clone showed up just a few times. The V call is TRBV7-9, the J call TRBJ1-2; D is uncertain. There are 12 residues in the CDR3. Germline V gene lookup returns CDR1 SEHNR and CDR2 FQNEAQ (reference sequence). V dropped 5 bases and J dropped 5 bases, with 9 bases sitting between them. The CDR3 DNA is TGTGCCAGCAGCCCGACAAGTTATGGCTACACCTTC. It translates to CASSPTSYGYTF.

The chain has TRBV7-2 and TRBJ2-7; 12 bases line up with TRBD2. This CDR3 has 15 amino acids. Germline lookup yields CDR1 SGHTA and CDR2 FQGNSA. The V gene end was trimmed by 5 bases and the J gene end by 0 bases; junction bases not matched to a gene: 2. DNA of the CDR3: TGTGCCAGCAGCACTAGCGGGGGGTTCTCCTACGAGCAGTACTTC. Translating gives CASSTSGGFSYEQYF.

CDR3 DNA: TGCGCCAGCAGCCGGGGACAGGGGGCGTACGGCGAGCAGTACTTC. Protein product: CASSRGQGAYGEQYF. This chain connects TRBV5-1 to TRBJ2-7; 12 positions match TRBD1. Germline CDR1 SGHRS, CDR2 YFSETQ. The CDR3 loop spans 15 amino acids. Losses at the gene ends were 4 bases for V and 6 bases for J; bases not matched to a gene: 8.

The rearrangement joins TRBV6-2 or TRBV6-3 to TRBJ2-3; TRBD2 aligns across 8 bases. The CDR3 has 14 amino acids. The germline V gene has CDR1 MNHEY and CDR2 SVGEGT. After removal of 4 bases from V and 5 bases from J, the junction contained 5 bases not matched to a gene. CDR3 nucleotide sequence: TGTGCCAGCAGTTTGGGACTAGAAGGAGATACGCAGTATTTT. This codes for CASSLGLEGDTQYF.

This clone was counted a single time. The CDR3 coding sequence is TGTGCCATCAGTGACCCACCAAGACAGGGCTCCTACAATGAGCAGTTCTTC. Its translation: CAISDPPRQGSYNEQFF. V usage is TRBV10-3 and J usage is TRBJ2-1, with 7 bases identical to TRBD1. Germline V gene sequence: CDR1 ENHRY, CDR2 SYGVKD. CDR3 length equals 17 residues. With V trimmed by 3 bases and J by 0 bases, 8 bases remained unmatched.

This sequence joins TRBV19 and TRBJ2-5; the match to TRBD2 covers 13 bases. The junction had 4 bases not matched to a gene; V was cut back by 7 bases and J by 5 bases. The CDR3 spans 14 residues. Germline lookup yields CDR1 LNHDA and CDR2 SQIVND (reference sequence). The CDR3 DNA is TGTGCCAGTACTACTAGCGGGGGGGCGGAGACCCAGTACTTC. Its protein is CASTTSGGAETQYF.

This chain joins TRBV7-8 and TRBJ2-2; TRBD2 matches 13 bases. CDR1 and CDR2 (germline): SGHVS, FQNEAQ. CDR3 size: 18 residues. V trimming: 5 bases; J trimming: 4 bases; junction bases outside the gene matches: 10. The CDR3 nucleotides read TGTGCCAGCAGCCTAACTAGCGGGGGGGGCATAGGCACCGGGGAGCTGTTTTTT. The encoded protein is CASSLTSGGGIGTGELFF.

The chain recombines TRBV10-3 with TRBJ1-4; D is perhaps TRBD1 (5 bases). V was shortened by 0 bases and J by 7 bases, with 9 bases between the two germline ends. There are 14 residues in the CDR3. CDR1 ENHRY and CDR2 SYGVKD come from the germline V gene. The CDR3 sequence: CAISESQGGEKLFF. In DNA form, the CDR3 reads TGTGCCATCAGTGAGTCCCAGGGCGGTGAAAAACTGTTTTTT.

This chain connects TRBV3-1 (or the pseudogene TRBV3-2) to TRBJ2-7, with 8 bases lining up with TRBD2. V lost 4 bases and J lost 0; bases outside the gene matches: 5. CDR3 length equals 15 residues. Germline V gene data show CDR1 as LGHDT and CDR2 as YNNKEL (reference sequence). In DNA, the CDR3 is TGTGCCAGCAGCCCACTAGCGGAGCCCTCCTACGAGCAGTACTTC. Its translation: CASSPLAEPSYEQYF.

This chain connects TRBV6-1 to TRBJ1-1, with 9 bases matching TRBD1. The CDR3 has 14 amino acids. V was clipped by 3 bases and J by 5 bases; unmatched bases: 4. CDR1 and CDR2 from the germline V gene are MNHNS and SASEGT. Here the CDR3 reads CASSDRQGGTEAFF. The CDR3 DNA is TGTGCCAGCAGTGACCGACAGGGGGGGACTGAAGCTTTCTTT.